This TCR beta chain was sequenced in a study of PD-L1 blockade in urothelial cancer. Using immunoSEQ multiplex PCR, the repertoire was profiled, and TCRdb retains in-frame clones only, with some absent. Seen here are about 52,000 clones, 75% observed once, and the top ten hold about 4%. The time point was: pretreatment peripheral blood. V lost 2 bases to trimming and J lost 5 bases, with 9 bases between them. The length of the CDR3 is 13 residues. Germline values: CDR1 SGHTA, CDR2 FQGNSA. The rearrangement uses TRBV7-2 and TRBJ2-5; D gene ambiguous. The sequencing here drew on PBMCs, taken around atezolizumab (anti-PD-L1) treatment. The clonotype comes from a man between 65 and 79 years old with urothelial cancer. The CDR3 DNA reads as TGTGCCAGCAGCTTATCCCTAACCGAGACCCAGTACTTC. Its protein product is CASSLSLTETQYF. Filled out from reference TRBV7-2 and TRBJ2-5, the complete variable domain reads GAGVSQSPSNKVTEKGKDVELRCDPISGHTALYWYRQSLGQGLEFLIYFQGNSAPDKSGLPSDRFSAERTGGSVSTLTIQRTQQEDSAVYLCASSLSLTETQYFGPGTRLLVL.